This T cell receptor beta chain is drawn from a study of follicular helper T cells after annual influenza vaccination. As for the study in general: Across the 2013-2014, 2014-2015 and 2015-2016 vaccination seasons, some subjects were resampled.

TCRB sequencing was done at Survey resolution level. Assay: immunoSEQ multiplex PCR; the TCRdb copy retains only in-frame clones and omits some. The sample consists of 5,500 to 8,000 clones, around 84% of them appearing once. The sample's time point: 2015-2016 season, 7 days after influenza vaccination. Study-level points and caveats: Successive annual vaccinations recalled a recurrent oligoclonal ICOS+CD38+ cTfh response with influenza-specific clonotypes.

The V and J ends lost 7 bases and 1 base respectively, with 14 bases between them. Germline V CDR1 and CDR2: LNHDA, SQIVND (reference sequence). This CDR3 region has 16 residues. To note about this clone: The antigen is not known.

This sample comprised CXCR5- memory CD4+ T cells sorted from blood, obtained 7 days after influenza vaccination. The source of this sequence is an adult who received the influenza vaccine. V gene TRBV19 combines with J gene TRBJ2-6; a weak D match, TRBD1 (5 bases). This CDR3 reads CASNGVAGSGANVLTF. DNA for the CDR3: TGTGCCAGTAATGGGGTAGCAGGGTCTGGGGCCAACGTCCTGACTTTC.